These T cell receptor beta chains were read from a single sample in a study of type 1 and type 2 diabetes patients. TCRdb itself ran the multiplex PCR reads through MiXCR, one entry per CDR3 protein. Here the sample spans more than 250,000 distinct CDR3 sequences, roughly 48% being singletons. The sequenced sample was peripheral blood mononuclear cells (PBMCs). The receptors were gathered from a man younger than 35 with type 2 diabetes. Each CDR3 is given with its conserved first and last residue. Fields, in order: D gene, clone size, V gene, J gene, CDR3 DNA, CDR3 protein. D genes are given only for firm matches. Clone size is shown for a subset of rows, as once, few, many or a class of expanded clone.

>-|few|TRBV19|TRBJ1-5
TGTGCCAGTAGTTCTGAGGTCAGGTACAATCAGCCCCAGCATTTT
CASSSEVRYNQPQHF
>TRBD2|-|TRBV4-1|TRBJ2-2
TGCGCCAGCTCCCGTGGTTCGGGAGGGCCCACCGGGGAGCTGTTTTTT
CASSRGSGGPTGELFF
>-|-|TRBV6-1|TRBJ2-7
TGTGCCAGCACAGGACAAACTTACGAGCAGTACTTC
CASTGQTYEQYF
>-|-|TRBV30|TRBJ1-5
TGTGCCTGGAGTCTTGGGTATCACGGCAATCAGCCCCAGCATTTT
CAWSLGYHGNQPQHF
>TRBD2|-|TRBV27|TRBJ2-2
TGTGCCAGCAGCTCCAGGCCGGGACTAGAACTATCTGGGGAGCTGTTTTTT
CASSSRPGLELSGELFF
>-|-|TRBV4-1|TRBJ2-7
TGCGCCAGCAGCCAGCTTATTGGCGCAGGGTACTACGAGCAGTACTTC
CASSQLIGAGYYEQYF
>-|-|TRBV6-6|TRBJ1-2
TGTGCCAGCAGTAAACAGGGCGGGAGCTATGGCTACACCTTC
CASSKQGGSYGYTF
>-|-|TRBV29-1|TRBJ1-1
TGCAGCGTCCTTCAGGCGAATGAAGCTTTCTTT
CSVLQANEAFF
>-|many|TRBV6-1|TRBJ1-2
TGTGCCAGCAGCCTGGGAGGCCGCGGAGGCTACACCTTC
CASSLGGRGGYTF
>TRBD1|few|TRBV19|TRBJ2-6
TGTGCCAGTGAAGACAGGGGTAGCGGGGCCAACGTCCTGACTTTC
CASEDRGSGANVLTF
>TRBD1|-|TRBV6-5|TRBJ1-5
TGTGCCAGCAGTTCTACTCCGGGACAGGGGGCCGATCAGCCCCAGCATTTT
CASSSTPGQGADQPQHF
>-|-|TRBV19|TRBJ2-7
TGTGCCAGTAGTGAACGGGAATCCTACGAGCAGTACTTC
CASSERESYEQYF
>TRBD2|-|TRBV7-2|TRBJ2-1
TGTGCCAGCAGCCCCCGCAGGACTAGGGGTCAGCAAGAGCAGTTCTTC
CASSPRRTRGQQEQFF
>TRBD2|-|TRBV5-1|TRBJ2-1
TGCGCCAGCGGGTTAGCGGGCGCATCCCGCAATGAGCAGTTCTTC
CASGLAGASRNEQFF
>-|once|TRBV28|TRBJ2-7
TGTGCCAGCAGTTTACCTGGACGGCTGAGCTCCTACGAGCAGTACTTC
CASSLPGRLSSYEQYF
>-|-|TRBV18|TRBJ2-5
TGTGCCAGCTCACGGTCCCGAGGGGAGACCCAGTACTTC
CASSRSRGETQYF
>TRBD1|-|TRBV7-2|TRBJ2-7
TGTGCCAGCAGCGCCGCCCGGACAGGGTTCTACGAGCAGTACTTC
CASSAARTGFYEQYF
>-|few|TRBV19|TRBJ2-1
TGTGCCAGTAGAACCGGGGGGCGTTACAATGAGCAGTTCTTC
CASRTGGRYNEQFF
>-|-|TRBV15|TRBJ2-1
TGTGCCACCAGTTTGGAACGGTGGAGCCCCTACAATGAGCAGTTCTTC
CATSLERWSPYNEQFF
>-|few|TRBV4-3|TRBJ2-7
TGCGCCAGCAGCCAAGATAGGAGTGCCTACGAGCAGTACTTC
CASSQDRSAYEQYF